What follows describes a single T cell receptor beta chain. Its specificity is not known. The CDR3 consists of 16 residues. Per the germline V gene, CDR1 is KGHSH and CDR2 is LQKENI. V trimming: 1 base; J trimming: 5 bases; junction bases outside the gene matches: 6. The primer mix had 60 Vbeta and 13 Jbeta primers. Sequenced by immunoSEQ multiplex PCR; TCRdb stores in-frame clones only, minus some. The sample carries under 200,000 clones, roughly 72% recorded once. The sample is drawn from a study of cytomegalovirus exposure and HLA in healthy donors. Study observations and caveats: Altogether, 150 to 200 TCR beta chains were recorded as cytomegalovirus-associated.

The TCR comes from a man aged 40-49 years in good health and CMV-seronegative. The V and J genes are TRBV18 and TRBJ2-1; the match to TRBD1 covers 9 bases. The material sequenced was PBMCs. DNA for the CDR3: TGTGCCAGCTCACCACGGTCACGACAGGGGGACAATGAGCAGTTCTTC. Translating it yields CASSPRSRQGDNEQFF.